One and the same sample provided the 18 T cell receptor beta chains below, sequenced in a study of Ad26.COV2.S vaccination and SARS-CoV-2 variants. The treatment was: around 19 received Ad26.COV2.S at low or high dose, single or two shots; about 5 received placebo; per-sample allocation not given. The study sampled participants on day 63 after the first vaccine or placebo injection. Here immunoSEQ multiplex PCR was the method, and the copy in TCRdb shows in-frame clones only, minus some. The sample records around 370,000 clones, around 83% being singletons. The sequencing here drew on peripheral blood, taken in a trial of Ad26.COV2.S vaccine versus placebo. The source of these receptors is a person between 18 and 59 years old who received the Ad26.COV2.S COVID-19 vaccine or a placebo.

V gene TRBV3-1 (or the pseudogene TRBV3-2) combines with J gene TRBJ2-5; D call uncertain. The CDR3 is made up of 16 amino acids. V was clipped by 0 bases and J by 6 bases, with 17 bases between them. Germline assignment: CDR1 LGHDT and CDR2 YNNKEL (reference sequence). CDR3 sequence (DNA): TGTGCCAGCAGCCAAGATCGATCCGGGCTGGGTAAGACCCAGTACTTC. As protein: CASSQDRSGLGKTQYF.

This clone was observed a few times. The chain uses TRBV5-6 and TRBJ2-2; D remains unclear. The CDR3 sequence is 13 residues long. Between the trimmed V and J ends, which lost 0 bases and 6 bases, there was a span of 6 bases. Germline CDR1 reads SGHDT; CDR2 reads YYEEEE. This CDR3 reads CASSLVRSGELFF. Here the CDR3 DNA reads TGTGCCAGCAGCTTGGTTCGTTCCGGGGAGCTGTTTTTT. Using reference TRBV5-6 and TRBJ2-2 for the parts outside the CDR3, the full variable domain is DAGVTQSPTHLIKTRGQQVTLRCSPKSGHDTVSWYQQALGQGPQFIFQYYEEEERQRGNFPDRFSGHQFPNYSSELNVNALLLGDSALYLCASSLVRSGELFFGEGSRLTVL.

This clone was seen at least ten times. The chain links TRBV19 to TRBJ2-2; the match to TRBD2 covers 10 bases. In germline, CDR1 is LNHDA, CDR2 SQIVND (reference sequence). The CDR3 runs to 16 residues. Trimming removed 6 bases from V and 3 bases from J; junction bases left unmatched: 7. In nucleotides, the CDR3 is TGTGCCAGTAGATCGGCTAGCGGGAGAGACACCGGGGAGCTGTTTTTT. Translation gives CASRSASGRDTGELFF. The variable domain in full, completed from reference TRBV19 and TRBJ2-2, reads DGGITQSPKYLFRKEGQNVTLSCEQNLNHDAMYWYRQDPGQGLRLIYYSQIVNDFQKGDIAEGYSVSREKKESFPLTVTSAQKNPTAFYLCASRSASGRDTGELFFGEGSRLTVL.

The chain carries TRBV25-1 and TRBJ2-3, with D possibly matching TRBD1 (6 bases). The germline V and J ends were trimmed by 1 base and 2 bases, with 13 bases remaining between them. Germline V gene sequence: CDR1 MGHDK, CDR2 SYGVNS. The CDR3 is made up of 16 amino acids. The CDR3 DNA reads TGTGCCAGCAGTGAATCACCAGCAGGGGCCACAGATACGCAGTATTTT. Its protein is CASSESPAGATDTQYF.

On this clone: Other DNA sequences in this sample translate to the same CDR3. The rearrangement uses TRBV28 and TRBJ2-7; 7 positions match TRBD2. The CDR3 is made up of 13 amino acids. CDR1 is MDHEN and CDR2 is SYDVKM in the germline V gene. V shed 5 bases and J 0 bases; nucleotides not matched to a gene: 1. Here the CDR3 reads CASSPGGSYEQYF. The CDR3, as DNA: TGTGCCAGCAGTCCGGGGGGCTCCTACGAGCAGTACTTC.

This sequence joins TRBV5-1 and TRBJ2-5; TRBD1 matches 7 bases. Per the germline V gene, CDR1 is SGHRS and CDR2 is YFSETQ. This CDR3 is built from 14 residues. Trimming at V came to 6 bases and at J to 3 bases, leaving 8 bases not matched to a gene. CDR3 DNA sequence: TGCGCCAGCAAACAACCTGGGACAGAAGAGACCCAGTACTTC. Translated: CASKQPGTEETQYF.

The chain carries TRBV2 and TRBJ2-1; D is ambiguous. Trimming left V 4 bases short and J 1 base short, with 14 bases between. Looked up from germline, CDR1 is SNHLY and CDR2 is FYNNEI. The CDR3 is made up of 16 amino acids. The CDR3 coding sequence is TGTGCCAGCAGTGCAAGAGCTATCGGTTCCTACAATGAGCAGTTCTTC. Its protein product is CASSARAIGSYNEQFF.

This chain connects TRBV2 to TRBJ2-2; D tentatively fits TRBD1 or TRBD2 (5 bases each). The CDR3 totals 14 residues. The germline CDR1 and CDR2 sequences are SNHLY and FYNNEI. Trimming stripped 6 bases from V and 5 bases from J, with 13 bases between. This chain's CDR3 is CASRRGQGTGELFF. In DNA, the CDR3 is TGTGCCAGCAGGCGAGGGCAGGGTACCGGGGAGCTGTTTTTT. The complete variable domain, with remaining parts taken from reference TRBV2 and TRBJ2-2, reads EPEVTQTPSHQVTQMGQEVILRCVPISNHLYFYWYRQILGQKVEFLVSFYNNEISEKSEIFDDQFSVERPDGSNFTLKIRSTKLEDSAMYFCASRRGQGTGELFFGEGSRLTVL.

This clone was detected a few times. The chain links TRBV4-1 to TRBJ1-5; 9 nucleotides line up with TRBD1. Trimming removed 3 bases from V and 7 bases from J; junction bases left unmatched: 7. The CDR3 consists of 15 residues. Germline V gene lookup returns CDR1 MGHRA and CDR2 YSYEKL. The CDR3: CASSQTQGASQPQHF. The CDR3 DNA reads TGCGCCAGCAGCCAGACACAGGGGGCCAGCCAGCCCCAGCATTTT.

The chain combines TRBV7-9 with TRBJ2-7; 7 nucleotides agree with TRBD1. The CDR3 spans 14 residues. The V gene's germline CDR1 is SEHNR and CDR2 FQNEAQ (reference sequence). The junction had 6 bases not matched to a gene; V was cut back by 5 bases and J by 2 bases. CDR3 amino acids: CASSATGAPYEQYF. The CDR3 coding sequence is TGTGCCAGCAGCGCAACAGGGGCCCCCTACGAGCAGTACTTC.

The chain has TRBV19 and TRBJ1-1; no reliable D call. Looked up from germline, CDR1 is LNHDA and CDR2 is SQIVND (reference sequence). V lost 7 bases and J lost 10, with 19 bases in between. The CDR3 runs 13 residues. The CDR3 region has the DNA TGTGCCAGTAACAAGGACCCTTTCTTAGGAGCTTTCTTT. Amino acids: CASNKDPFLGAFF.

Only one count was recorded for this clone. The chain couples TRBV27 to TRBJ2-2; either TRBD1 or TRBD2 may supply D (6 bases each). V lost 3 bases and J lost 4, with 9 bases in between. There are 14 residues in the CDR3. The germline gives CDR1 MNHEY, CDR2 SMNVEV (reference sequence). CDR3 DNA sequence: TGTGCCAGCAGTTTCGGGGGCGTCACCGGGGAGCTGTTTTTT. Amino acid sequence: CASSFGGVTGELFF.

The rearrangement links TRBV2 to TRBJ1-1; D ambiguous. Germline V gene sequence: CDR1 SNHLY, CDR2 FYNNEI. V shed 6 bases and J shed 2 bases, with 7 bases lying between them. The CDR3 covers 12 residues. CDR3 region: CASRRSNTEAFF. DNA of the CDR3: TGTGCCAGCAGGCGAAGTAACACTGAAGCTTTCTTT.

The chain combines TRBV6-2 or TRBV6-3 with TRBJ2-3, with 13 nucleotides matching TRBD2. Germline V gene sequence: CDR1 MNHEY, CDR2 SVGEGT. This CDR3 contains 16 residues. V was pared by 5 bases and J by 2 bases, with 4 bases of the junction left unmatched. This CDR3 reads CASSRGTSGITDTQYF. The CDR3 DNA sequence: TGTGCCAGCAGTCGCGGGACTAGCGGGATCACAGATACGCAGTATTTT.

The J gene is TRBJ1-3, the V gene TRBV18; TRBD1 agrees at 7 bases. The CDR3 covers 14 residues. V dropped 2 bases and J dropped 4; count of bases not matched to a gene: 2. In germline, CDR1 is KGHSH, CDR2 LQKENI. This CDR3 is CASSPGTAGNTIYF. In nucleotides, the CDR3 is TGTGCCAGCTCACCAGGGACAGCGGGAAACACCATATATTTT. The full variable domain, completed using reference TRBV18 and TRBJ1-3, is NAGVMQNPRHLVRRRGQEARLRCSPMKGHSHVYWYRQLPEEGLKFMVYLQKENIIDESGMPKERFSAEFPKEGPSILRIQQVVRGDSAAYFCASSPGTAGNTIYFGEGSWLTVV.

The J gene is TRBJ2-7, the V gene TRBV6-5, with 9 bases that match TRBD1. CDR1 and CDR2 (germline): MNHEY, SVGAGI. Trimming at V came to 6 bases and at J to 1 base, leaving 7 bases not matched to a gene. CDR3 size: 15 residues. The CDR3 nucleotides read TGTGCCAGCAGAGCCCAGGGACAGGGATCCTACGAGCAGTACTTC. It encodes CASRAQGQGSYEQYF.

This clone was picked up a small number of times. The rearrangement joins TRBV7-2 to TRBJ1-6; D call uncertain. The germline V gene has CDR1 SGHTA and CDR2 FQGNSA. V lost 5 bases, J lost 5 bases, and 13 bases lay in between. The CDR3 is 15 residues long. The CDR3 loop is CASSPPGTHNSPLHF. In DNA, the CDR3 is TGTGCCAGCAGCCCCCCGGGCACCCATAATTCACCCCTCCACTTT.

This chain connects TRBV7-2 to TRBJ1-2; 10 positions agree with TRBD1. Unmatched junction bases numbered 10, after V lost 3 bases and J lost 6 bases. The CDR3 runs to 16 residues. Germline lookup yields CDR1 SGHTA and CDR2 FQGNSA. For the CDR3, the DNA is TGTGCCAGCAGCTTTGTCCCGACAGGGGGCGCAAATGGCTACACCTTC. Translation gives CASSFVPTGGANGYTF. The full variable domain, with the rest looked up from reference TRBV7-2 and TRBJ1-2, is GAGVSQSPSNKVTEKGKDVELRCDPISGHTALYWYRQSLGQGLEFLIYFQGNSAPDKSGLPSDRFSAERTGGSVSTLTIQRTQQEDSAVYLCASSFVPTGGANGYTFGSGTRLTVV.